Below, one T cell receptor (beta chain) is given with its context. The specificity of this receptor is unknown. One base away there is no much larger clone; base qualities are not given. This sample stems from a study of cytomegalovirus exposure and HLA in healthy donors (dated by TCRdb to 2015 to 2018). For the study in its entirety: According to an earlier analysis of around 600 of the donors, about 179 million T cells yielded roughly 100 million unique TCR beta sequences and about 300 Gb of sequence data. To predict cytomegalovirus infection status, the study brought together high-throughput TCR immunosequencing, statistical association of individual TCRs with disease status, and machine learning. A later genetic analysis took genome-wide SNP genotypes for about 55% of the 666 donors and used that subset as a discovery cohort. Typing coverage differed by locus: A, B, C, DRB1 and DQB1 were typed in about 620-630 donors, DQA1 in 500 to 550, DPA1 in 600 to 610, and DPB1 in 450 to 490. An earlier analysis of 587 of the donors used high-throughput TCR beta sequencing to judge whether each TCR beta V gene segment behaved as functional or pseudogenic. The aim of the study was to test whether cataloging public T cell receptors could identify signatures of past pathogen exposure. All discovery cohort repertoires had been generated using a single sequencing platform. HLA typing included class I and class II loci at four-digit resolution. A separate validation cohort of 100 to 150 different subjects was used in addition to the roughly 640-subject first cohort. Using immunosequencing, the study profiled T cell repertoires from around 680 subjects and related those repertoires to cytomegalovirus serostatus. An early release covering roughly 600 HLA-typed donors comprised around 300 gigabases of sequencing data and around 80 million unique TCR sequences. A later analysis re-analyzed previously published TCR beta repertoires from 500 to 700 donors and added high-resolution HLA genotyping to study TCR occurrence patterns. The later analysis used no new phenotypic data to find candidate immune exposures, relying instead on TCR beta sequences and their occurrence across donors. Donor age, sex, ethnicity and CMV serostatus were collected together with the repertoire data. Of the 350 to 450 genotyped donors, 75% to 85% were placed in the genetic ancestry cluster associated with self-reported Caucasian donors. Among roughly 400 genotyped donors of the cohort, an average of around 250,000 unique TCR beta nucleotide sequences was sequenced per donor, of which roughly 17% were non-productive. Several DR-DQ haplotypes were treated as single units for association and clustering because of strong linkage in the cohort. Overall study outcomes, separate from this receptor: Several of the top co-occurrence clusters appeared to be linked to parvovirus B19, influenza, CMV and Epstein-Barr virus, according to a later analysis. The authors suggested that the approach could potentially be generalized to other disease states and immunological phenotypes. A further reported finding was that TCR beta sequences accurately predicted the HLA-A and HLA-B alleles for most subjects in the first cohort. The cohort was sequenced for TCR beta chains only, and without alpha or paired-chain data the features that could be detected were limited. The classifier was reported to diagnose cytomegalovirus status with high specificity and sensitivity in both the original cohort and the validation cohort. Linkage disequilibrium might explain the correlated functional status among segregating V segments, but an unknown experimental factor could not be ruled out. A later genetic analysis associated a missense DCLRE1C variant with V-gene and J-gene trimming of TCR beta chains, and an independent cohort replicated the association. A few of the identified cytomegalovirus-associated TCR beta chains were confirmed in vitro to be specific for cytomegalovirus antigens. An earlier analysis of approximately 570 of the donors showed that most TCR beta V segments appeared in productive rearrangements either about 87% or about 30% of the time, which broadly matched IMGT annotations. A group of highly shared sequence variants was considered likely to be a technical artifact of the sequencing pipeline. A later analysis found that HLA-associated TCR beta chains were more clonally expanded and had lower generation probabilities than equally common non-associated chains. The only immune exposure information available for the cohort was CMV serostatus. A later analysis found that TCR association rates varied across HLA loci, with DRB1 alleles showing the most associated TCRs and HLA-C alleles the fewest. In a later analysis, most CMV-associated TCR beta chains were found to appear HLA-restricted, with HLA associations seemingly driven largely by CMV exposure. Presence/absence analyses assumed roughly uniform sequencing depth across donors, an assumption that may not hold. Because HLA typing was missing for some donors at each locus, association tests included only the typed subset. About 17 rarely observed V segments, including chromosome 9 orphons, were excluded from the earlier analysis of some 590 of the donors because counts were too low. Assigning TCR associations to individual alleles was difficult when HLA alleles, especially DR and DQ, strongly co-occurred. In a later genetic analysis, fewer N-insertions in productive TCRs were reported among donors in an Asian-associated ancestry cluster than the roughly 640-donor mean. The study listed 150 to 200 TCR beta chains as associated with cytomegalovirus. The 87-base-pair reads could not distinguish some IMGT-functional V segments, including TRBV6-2 and TRBV6-3, so those segments were excluded. A later analysis associated 17,000 or so TCR beta sequences with specific HLA alleles at a false discovery rate of 0.05. Most TCR sequences were observed very rarely across donors, whereas some public TCRs were present in many individuals.

The germline V gene specifies MNHNS as CDR1 and SASEGT as CDR2. Trimming removed 4 bases from V and 2 bases from J, leaving 4 bases between the germline ends. The CDR3 has 12 amino acids, counting the end cysteine and phenylalanine. Just the 36-base CDR3 DNA is kept, in frame starting at base 1. The cohort comprised some 700 healthy bone marrow donors. All cohort members were sampled while nominally healthy, although unrecorded immune exposures were likely present. The donor was CMV seropositive and was included in the group of 290 or so seropositive cohort members. Every donor gave a peripheral blood sample, and the peripheral blood mononuclear cells from that sample were used for TCR beta sequencing. The Qiagen DNeasy Blood Extraction Kit was used to extract genomic DNA from the blood cell samples. The library was produced with the immunoSEQ multiplex PCR assay. For the multiplex PCR, a mixture combining 60 forward primers for TCR Vbeta segments and 13 reverse primers for TCR Jbeta segments was used. A multiplex PCR assay on genomic DNA amplified the CDR3 region of rearranged TCR beta genes. The amplified TCR beta libraries were sequenced on the Illumina HiSeq System as 87-base-pair reads. Per the source publication's procedure: A later analysis tallied around 87 million unique TCR beta chains across the 666 repertoires, and some 10 million of those chains were shared by two or more donors. Raw reads were error-corrected and collapsed into unique sequences with a nearest-neighbor algorithm that merged closely related sequences to remove PCR and sequencing errors. CDR3 sequences were aligned to IMGT reference sequences to assign V, D and J gene segments. For a sequence to be retained, a match of at least six nucleotides was required to both a V gene segment and a J gene segment. Rearrangements were called productive when the CDR3 lacked stop codons and stayed in frame with V and J; all others were non-productive. CDR3 was defined according to IMGT convention as the region running from the second conserved V-encoded cysteine to the conserved J-encoded phenylalanine. Sequences without an unambiguous match to a single V gene segment were excluded from the earlier analysis of approximately 560 of the donors. In an earlier analysis of 450 to 750 of the donors, a V segment was called functional when productive rearrangements were above 56.7%, and segregating when the standard deviation between donors exceeded 5%. A statistical classification framework was built for diagnosing cytomegalovirus status from the catalog of TCR beta chain sequences. In a later analysis, TCR nucleotide sequences were compared against IMGT/GENE-DB human TR gene sequences so that V and J genes could be assigned. The TCRdist pipeline was used in a later analysis to assign CDR3 sequences and most-parsimonious VDJ recombination scenarios. A later analysis defined each TCR beta chain by its CDR3 amino acid sequence plus V-gene family, and excluded reads lacking a unique V-gene family. As a way to deal with suspected cross-contamination and a sequencing artifact, a later analysis dropped 640 or so nucleotide sequences that were highly shared and had low generation probability. A later analysis calculated a clonal expansion index for each public chain from normalized within-repertoire ranks of inferred template counts. A later analysis computed generation probabilities with a VDJ recombination model fitted to out-of-frame rearrangements, and checked the results against IGoR. Hypergeometric tests were used in a later analysis to score TCR-TCR, TCR-HLA and TCR-CMV co-occurrence, with a repertoire-size bias correction applied to the TCR pairs. A later analysis estimated false discovery rates by permuting HLA or CMV assignments 20 times. A later analysis grouped co-occurring TCRs with DBSCAN, adding TCRdist sequence similarity when clustering within HLA-allele-positive subsets. Repertoires with fewer than 30,000 or more than 120,000 public chains, plus five repertoires with anomalous nucleotide sharing, were excluded from co-occurrence clustering. In its TCRdb copy, this immuneACCESS table keeps in-frame sequences only and misses some clones. Where compared with another copy, unresolved V genes explain less than half of these, and the others have no known cause. V, J and clone size were drawn from that table, and D and trimming were deduced from the DNA. This sample holds under 150,000 clones; over 65% were observed only once. Approximately 3.5% of the sample comes from the top ten.

Recombination linked TRBV6-1 to TRBJ2-3, with the D segment identity uncertain. Sequencing was done on a sample of PBMCs. The TCR sequence derives from a woman younger than 45 in good health and CMV-seropositive. The CDR3 corresponds to CASSADTDTQYF. The DNA sequence is TGTGCCAGCAGTGCAGACACAGATACGCAGTATTTT.